The rows below give T cell receptor beta chains drawn from one sample of a study of blood T cell repertoires in COVID-19. Here immunoSEQ multiplex PCR was the method, and the copy in TCRdb shows in-frame clones only, minus some. The sample shows 100,000 to 150,000 clones, under 85% of them seen only once. Sequences were obtained from peripheral blood. These receptors were collected from a man between 60 and 75 years old with acute or convalescent COVID-19. Both conserved end residues are part of each CDR3. Each record gives: CDR3 protein, CDR3 DNA, D gene, clone size, V gene, J gene. The D gene is left open where the match is weak. Only part of the rows carry a size: once, few, many, or a class if the clone is expanded.

CASSEPGTGAEKLFF,TGTGCCAGCAGTGAACCCGGGACAGGGGCCGAAAAACTGTTTTTT,TRBD1,.,TRBV6-1,TRBJ1-4
CASTPWGGSETQYF,TGTGCCAGCACACCCTGGGGGGGGTCAGAGACCCAGTACTTC,TRBD2,.,TRBV27,TRBJ2-5
CASSLGLAGENEQFF,TGCGCCAGCAGCTTGGGACTAGCGGGAGAAAATGAGCAGTTCTTC,TRBD2,.,TRBV5-1,TRBJ2-1
CASSLVGAGGIKETQYF,TGTGCCAGCAGCTTGGTGGGCGCGGGAGGGATAAAAGAGACCCAGTACTTC,TRBD2,few,TRBV5-4,TRBJ2-5
CATQDRSSGNTIYF,TGTGCCACCCAGGACAGATCCTCTGGAAACACCATATATTTT,.,.,TRBV24-1,TRBJ1-3
CASSPVAGAREQYF,TGCGCCAGCAGCCCAGTAGCGGGAGCCCGCGAGCAGTACTTC,TRBD2,.,TRBV5-1,TRBJ2-7
CASSSYGTSGFSYEQYF,TGTGCCAGCAGCTCCTATGGGACTAGCGGGTTCTCCTACGAGCAGTACTTC,TRBD2,once,TRBV7-9,TRBJ2-7
CASSHSGKQETQYF,TGTGCCAGCAGTCACAGCGGGAAGCAAGAGACCCAGTACTTC,TRBD2,.,TRBV2,TRBJ2-5
CASKGLAGGVDNEQFF,TGCGCCAGCAAAGGACTAGCGGGAGGCGTGGACAATGAGCAGTTCTTC,TRBD2,.,TRBV5-1,TRBJ2-1
CASTETGYGYTF,TGTGCCAGCACCGAAACGGGCTATGGCTACACCTTC,.,once,TRBV2,TRBJ1-2
CASSLEGDRSHEQYF,TGTGCCAGCAGCTTGGAGGGGGATCGATCTCACGAGCAGTACTTC,.,.,TRBV5-4,TRBJ2-7
CATGGRAGLNEKLFF,TGTGCCACCGGGGGACGGGCGGGGTTAAATGAAAAACTGTTTTTT,.,.,TRBV3-1/TRBV3-2,TRBJ1-4
CASSPRDSRRDGYTF,TGTGCCAGCAGCCCCAGGGACTCCCGTCGGGATGGCTACACCTTC,.,few,TRBV3-1/TRBV3-2,TRBJ1-2
CATSHAGTSVTYEQYF,TGTGCCACCAGCCATGCCGGGACTAGCGTAACCTACGAGCAGTACTTC,TRBD2,.,TRBV10-3,TRBJ2-7
CVTAASPGDIQYF,TGCGTTACAGCAGCTTCCCCGGGGGACATTCAGTACTTC,.,.,TRBV5-1,TRBJ2-4
CASSRIAGAVYNEQFF,TGCGCCAGCAGCCGGATAGCGGGAGCGGTTTACAATGAGCAGTTCTTC,TRBD2,.,TRBV5-1,TRBJ2-1
CSVEGGDNTQYF,TGCAGCGTGGAGGGGGGGGACAATACGCAGTATTTT,.,once,TRBV29-1,TRBJ2-3
CASSLSLGAGAFF,TGTGCCAGCAGTTTATCGCTGGGGGCAGGAGCTTTCTTT,.,.,TRBV27,TRBJ1-1
CASSIRHDGEVEAFF,TGTGCCAGTAGTATCAGACACGACGGGGAGGTGGAAGCTTTCTTT,.,many,TRBV19,TRBJ1-1
CASSQGLAGGETQYF,TGCGCCAGCAGCCAAGGTCTGGCAGGGGGAGAGACCCAGTACTTC,TRBD1,.,TRBV4-1,TRBJ2-5
CAISVGLAQETQYF,TGTGCCATCAGTGTGGGACTAGCCCAAGAGACCCAGTACTTC,TRBD2,.,TRBV10-3,TRBJ2-5
CASSLTSGSYNEQFF,TGCGCCAGCAGCTTGACTAGCGGCTCCTACAATGAGCAGTTCTTC,TRBD2,.,TRBV5-1,TRBJ2-1
CSVCRSGRNYNEQFF,TGCAGCGTTTGCCGTAGCGGGAGGAATTATAATGAGCAGTTCTTC,TRBD2,.,TRBV29-1,TRBJ2-1
CASSTGAARPEAFF,TGTGCCAGCAGCACAGGGGCGGCGAGGCCGGAAGCTTTCTTT,TRBD1,.,TRBV28,TRBJ1-1
CASSIGDRGYEQYF,TGTGCCAGCAGTATCGGGGACAGGGGCTACGAGCAGTACTTC,TRBD1,.,TRBV28,TRBJ2-7
CASSLYWADTQYF,TGTGCCAGCAGCCTGTATTGGGCGGATACGCAGTATTTT,.,.,TRBV5-4,TRBJ2-3
CASNRQSNQPQHF,TGTGCCAGCAATAGACAGAGCAATCAGCCCCAGCATTTT,.,.,TRBV2,TRBJ1-5
CASSPSGTAGNTIYF,TGTGCCAGCAGCCCTTCCGGGACAGCTGGAAACACCATATATTTT,TRBD1,.,TRBV28,TRBJ1-3
CASSSGTSVGYTF,TGTGCCAGCAGCTCCGGGACATCGGTCGGCTACACCTTC,.,few,TRBV7-9,TRBJ1-2
CASSQVVLQETQYF,TGCGCCAGCAGCCAAGTCGTCCTCCAAGAGACCCAGTACTTC,.,.,TRBV4-1,TRBJ2-5
CASREGDLYEQYF,TGCGCCAGCAGGGAGGGTGACCTGTACGAGCAGTACTTC,.,once,TRBV5-1,TRBJ2-7
CASSQHPTSTDTQYF,TGTGCCAGCAGCCAACACCCGACATCCACAGATACGCAGTATTTT,.,.,TRBV9,TRBJ2-3
CASTKGVYNEQFF,TGTGCCAGCACAAAGGGGGTTTACAATGAGCAGTTCTTC,.,.,TRBV6-6,TRBJ2-1
CAWSVWALSSGNTIYF,TGTGCCTGGAGTGTATGGGCCTTGAGCTCTGGAAACACCATATATTTT,.,.,TRBV30,TRBJ1-3
CATSREQGANEQFF,TGTGCCACCAGCAGAGAACAGGGGGCTAATGAGCAGTTCTTC,TRBD1,.,TRBV15,TRBJ2-1
CAWSANSPLHF,TGTGCCTGGAGTGCGAATTCACCCCTCCACTTT,.,.,TRBV30,TRBJ1-6